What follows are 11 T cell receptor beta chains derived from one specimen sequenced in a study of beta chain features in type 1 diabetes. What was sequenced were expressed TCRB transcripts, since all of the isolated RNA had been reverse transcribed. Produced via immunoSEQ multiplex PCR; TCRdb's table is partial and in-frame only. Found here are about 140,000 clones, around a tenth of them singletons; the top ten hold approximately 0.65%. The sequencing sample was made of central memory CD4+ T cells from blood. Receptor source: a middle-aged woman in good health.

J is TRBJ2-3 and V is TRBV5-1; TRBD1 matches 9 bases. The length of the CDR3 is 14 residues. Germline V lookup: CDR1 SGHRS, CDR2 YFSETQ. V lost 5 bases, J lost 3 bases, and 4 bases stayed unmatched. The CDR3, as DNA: TGCGCCAGCAGAACGGGACAGGGTACAGATACGCAGTATTTT. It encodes CASRTGQGTDTQYF.

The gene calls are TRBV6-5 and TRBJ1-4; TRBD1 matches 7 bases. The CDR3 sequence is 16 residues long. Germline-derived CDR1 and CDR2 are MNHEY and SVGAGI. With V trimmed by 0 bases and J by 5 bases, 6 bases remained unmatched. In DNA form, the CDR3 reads TGTGCCAGCAGTTACTCGGTCGGGACAGAAAATGAAAAACTGTTTTTT. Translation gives CASSYSVGTENEKLFF.

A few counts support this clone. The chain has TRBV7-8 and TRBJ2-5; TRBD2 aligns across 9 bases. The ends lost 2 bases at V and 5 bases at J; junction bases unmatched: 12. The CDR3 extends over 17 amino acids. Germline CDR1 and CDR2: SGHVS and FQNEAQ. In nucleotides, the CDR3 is TGTGCCAGCAGCTTATCCTCGCGGGGGGGCTTAGGGGAGACCCAGTACTTC. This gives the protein CASSLSSRGGLGETQYF.

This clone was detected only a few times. The CDR3 bases are TGCGCCAGCAGCTTGGCATCAGGGGCGAACATTCAGTACTTC. Translation gives CASSLASGANIQYF. The V and J genes are TRBV5-1 and TRBJ2-4; TRBD1 is a possible D gene (6 bases). Germline V gives CDR1 SGHRS, CDR2 YFSETQ. V was trimmed by 0 bases and J by 7 bases, leaving 11 bases between them. CDR3 length equals 14 residues.

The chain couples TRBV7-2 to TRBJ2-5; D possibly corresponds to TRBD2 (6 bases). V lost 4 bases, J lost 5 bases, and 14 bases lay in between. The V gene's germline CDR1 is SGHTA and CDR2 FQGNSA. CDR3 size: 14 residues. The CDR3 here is CASSWGVKGETQYF. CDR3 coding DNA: TGTGCCAGCAGCTGGGGGGTAAAAGGGGAGACCCAGTACTTC.

The DNA of the CDR3 is TGTGCCAGCACCCTCGTAGGTGGGGGGACTGAAGCTTTCTTT. Protein: CASTLVGGGTEAFF. The rearrangement links TRBV7-2 to TRBJ1-1; D possibly corresponds to TRBD1 (5 bases). Trimming stripped 7 bases from V and 5 bases from J, with 17 bases between. This CDR3 has 14 amino acids. Germline assignment: CDR1 SGHTA and CDR2 FQGNSA.

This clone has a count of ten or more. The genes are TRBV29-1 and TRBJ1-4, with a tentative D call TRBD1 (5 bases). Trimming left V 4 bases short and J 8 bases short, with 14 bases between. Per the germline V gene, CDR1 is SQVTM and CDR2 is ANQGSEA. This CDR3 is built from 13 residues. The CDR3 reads CSVVGREMEKLFF. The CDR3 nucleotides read TGCAGCGTTGTTGGCAGGGAAATGGAAAAACTGTTTTTT. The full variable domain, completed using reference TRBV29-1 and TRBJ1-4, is SAVISQKPSRDICQRGTSLTIQCQVDSQVTMMFWYRQQPGQSLTLIATANQGSEATYESGFVIDKFPISRPNLTFSTLTVSNMSPEDSSIYLCSVVGREMEKLFFGSGTQLSVL.

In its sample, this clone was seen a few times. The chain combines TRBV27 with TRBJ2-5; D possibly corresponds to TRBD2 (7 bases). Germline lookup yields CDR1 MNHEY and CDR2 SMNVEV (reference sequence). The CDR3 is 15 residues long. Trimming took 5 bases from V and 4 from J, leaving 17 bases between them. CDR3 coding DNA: TGTGCCAGCAGTCCCCGCTGGGGGGGCGGAGAGACCCAGTACTTC. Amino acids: CASSPRWGGGETQYF.

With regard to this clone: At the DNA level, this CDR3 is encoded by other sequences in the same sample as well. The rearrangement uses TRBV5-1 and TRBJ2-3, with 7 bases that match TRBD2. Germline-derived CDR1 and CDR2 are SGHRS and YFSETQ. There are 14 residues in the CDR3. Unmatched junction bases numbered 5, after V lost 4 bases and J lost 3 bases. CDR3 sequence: CASSPGGPTDTQYF. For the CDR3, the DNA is TGCGCCAGCAGCCCGGGGGGACCTACAGATACGCAGTATTTT.

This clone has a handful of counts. DNA of the CDR3: TGCGCCAGCAGCCGATGGACAGCGAACACCGGGGAGCTGTTTTTT. It is translated as CASSRWTANTGELFF. The V and J genes are TRBV5-1 and TRBJ2-2, with D maybe TRBD1 (6 bases). The V end was cut by 4 bases, the J end by 0 bases, with 10 bases between. The CDR3 runs to 15 residues. From germline, CDR1 is SGHRS and CDR2 YFSETQ.

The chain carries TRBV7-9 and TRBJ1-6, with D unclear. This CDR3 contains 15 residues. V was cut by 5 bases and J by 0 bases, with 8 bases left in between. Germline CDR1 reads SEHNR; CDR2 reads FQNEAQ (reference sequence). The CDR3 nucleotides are TGTGCCAGCAGCCCCAGTCCCTCCTATAATTCACCCCTCCACTTT. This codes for CASSPSPSYNSPLHF. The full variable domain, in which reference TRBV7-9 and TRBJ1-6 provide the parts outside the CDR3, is DTGVSQNPRHKITKRGQNVTFRCDPISEHNRLYWYRQTLGQGPEFLTYFQNEAQLEKSRLLSDRFSAERPKGSFSTLEIQRTEQGDSAMYLCASSPSPSYNSPLHFGNGTRLTVT.